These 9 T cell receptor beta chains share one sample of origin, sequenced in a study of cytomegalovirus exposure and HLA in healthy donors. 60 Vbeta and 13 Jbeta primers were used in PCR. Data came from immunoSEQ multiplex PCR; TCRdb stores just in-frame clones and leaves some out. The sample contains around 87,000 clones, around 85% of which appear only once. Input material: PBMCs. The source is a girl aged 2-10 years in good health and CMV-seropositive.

The CDR3: CSVTWTGTGANVLTF. DNA of the CDR3: TGCAGCGTGACCTGGACAGGAACTGGGGCCAACGTCCTGACTTTC. The chain couples TRBV29-1 to TRBJ2-6; 7 bases are shared with TRBD1. The CDR3 length is 15 residues. Germline trimming cut 6 bases from V and 2 bases from J; bases unmatched to any gene: 7. In germline, CDR1 is SQVTM, CDR2 ANQGSEA.

This CDR3 reads CASSSPGTSYEQYF. The CDR3, as DNA: TGTGCCAGCAGTTCTCCCGGGACTTCCTACGAGCAGTACTTC. This chain joins TRBV27 and TRBJ2-7, with a possible D match to TRBD2 (6 bases). The CDR3 has 14 amino acids. CDR1 is MNHEY, CDR2 SMNVEV, per germline (reference sequence). V was clipped by 4 bases and J by 1 base, with 11 bases between them.

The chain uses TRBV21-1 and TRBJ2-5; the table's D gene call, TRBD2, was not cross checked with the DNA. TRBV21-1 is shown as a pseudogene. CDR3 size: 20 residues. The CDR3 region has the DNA TGTGCCAGTACTTCCCCTGACACTAGCGGGAGGGACGGGGACCAAGAGACCCAGTACTTC. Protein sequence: CASTSPDTSGRDGDQETQYF.

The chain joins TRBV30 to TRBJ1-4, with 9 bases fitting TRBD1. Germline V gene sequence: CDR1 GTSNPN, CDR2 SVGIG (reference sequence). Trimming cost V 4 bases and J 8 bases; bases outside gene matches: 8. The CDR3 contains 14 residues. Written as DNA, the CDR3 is TGTGCCTGGAACCCCGGGACAGGGAGGGAAAAACTGTTTTTT. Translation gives CAWNPGTGREKLFF.

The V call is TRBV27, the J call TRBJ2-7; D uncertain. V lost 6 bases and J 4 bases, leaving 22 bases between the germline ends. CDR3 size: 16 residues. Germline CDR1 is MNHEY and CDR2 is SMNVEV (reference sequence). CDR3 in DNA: TGTGCCAGCAGATTGACGGGTGTCGGTGGCTCGTACGAGCAGTACTTC. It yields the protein CASRLTGVGGSYEQYF.

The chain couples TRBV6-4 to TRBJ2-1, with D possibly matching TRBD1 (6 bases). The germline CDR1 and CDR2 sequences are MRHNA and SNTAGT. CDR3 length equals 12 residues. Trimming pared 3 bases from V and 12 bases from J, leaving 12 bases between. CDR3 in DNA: TGTGCCAGCAGTGATGGGGGCGTGGGGCAGTTCTTC. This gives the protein CASSDGGVGQFF.

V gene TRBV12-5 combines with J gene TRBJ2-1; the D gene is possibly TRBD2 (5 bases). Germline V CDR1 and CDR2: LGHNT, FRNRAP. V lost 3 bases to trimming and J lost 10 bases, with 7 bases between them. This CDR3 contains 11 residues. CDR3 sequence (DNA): TGTGCTAGTGGTTTTGGGGAGGAGCAGTTCTTC. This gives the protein CASGFGEEQFF.

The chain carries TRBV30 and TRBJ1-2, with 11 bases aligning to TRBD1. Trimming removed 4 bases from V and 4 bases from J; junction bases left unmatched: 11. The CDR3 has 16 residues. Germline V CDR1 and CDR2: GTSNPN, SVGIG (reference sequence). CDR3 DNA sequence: TGTGCCTGGAACCCAGGGACAGGGGGTATCGGCTATGGCTACACCTTC. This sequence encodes CAWNPGTGGIGYGYTF.

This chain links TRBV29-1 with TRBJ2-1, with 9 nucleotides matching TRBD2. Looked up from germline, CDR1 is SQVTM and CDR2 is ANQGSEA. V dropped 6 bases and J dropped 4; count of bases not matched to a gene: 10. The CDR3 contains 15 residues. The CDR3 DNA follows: TGCAGCGTCCGTCCACTAGCGGGCGTTTACAATGAGCAGTTCTTC. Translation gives CSVRPLAGVYNEQFF.